The T cell receptor (beta chain) under discussion was sequenced for a study of memory CD4+ T cells and cytomegalovirus serostatus. Comment on this clone: Antigen specificity is unknown.

The study, taken as a whole, reports: Each of fewer than 80 CMV-associated TCRbeta sequences occurred in one to five individuals.

The sort gate was single viable CD3+CD4+CD8-CD45RO+ cells for memory CD4+ T cells. Serostatus was set by detecting CMV pp150, pp28, p38, p52 IgG. This table comes from immunoSEQ multiplex PCR, and its TCRdb copy is limited to in-frame clones, with some not included. The sample contains approximately 74,000 clones, roughly three quarters of which appear only once. V shed 5 bases and J shed 6 bases, with 14 bases lying between them. The CDR3 has 14 amino acids. Germline-derived CDR1 and CDR2 are SGHTA and FQGNSA. The clonotype comes from an adult in good health and CMV-seropositive. The sample was memory CD4+ T cells from blood. The rearrangement joins TRBV7-2 to TRBJ1-5; a weak D match, TRBD1 (5 bases). CDR3 protein: CASSPAGQIQPQHF. CDR3 in DNA: TGTGCCAGCAGCCCTGCGGGGCAAATTCAGCCCCAGCATTTT.